These 18 T cell receptor beta chains came from one sample sequenced in a study of blood T cell repertoires in COVID-19. Sequenced by immunoSEQ multiplex PCR; TCRdb stores in-frame clones only, minus some. The profile covers hundreds of thousands of clones, with about 89% appearing a single time and over 1.2% taken by the ten largest. The sequenced sample consisted of peripheral blood. These TCRs come from a woman in her 40s who had recovered from COVID-19.

The count of this clone is one. The rearrangement joins TRBV27 to TRBJ2-5, with TRBD2 matching over 16 bases. The germline CDR1 and CDR2 sequences are MNHEY and SMNVEV (reference sequence). V shed 0 bases, J shed 5 bases, and the junction held 6 bases outside the gene matches. The CDR3 loop spans 18 amino acids. The CDR3 is CASSLSGTSGGAWETQYF. The CDR3 nucleotides are TGTGCCAGCAGTTTATCAGGGACTAGCGGGGGGGCGTGGGAGACCCAGTACTTC.

V is TRBV5-5 and J is TRBJ1-2, with D perhaps matching TRBD1 (5 bases). The V end lost 4 bases, the J end lost 5 bases, and 21 bases lay between the germline ends. The length of the CDR3 is 16 residues. Germline V gene sequence: CDR1 SGHKS, CDR2 YYEKEE (reference sequence). This CDR3 reads CASSPFQAGHGYGYTF. CDR3 in DNA: TGTGCCAGCAGCCCCTTCCAGGCAGGGCACGGGTATGGCTACACCTTC.

This clone was recorded a few times. The genes are TRBV3-1 (or the pseudogene TRBV3-2) and TRBJ2-3, with D perhaps TRBD2 (7 bases). The germline V gene has CDR1 LGHDT and CDR2 YNNKEL (reference sequence). Trimming cost V 4 bases and J 6 bases, with 23 bases left between them. The CDR3 spans 17 residues. CDR3 nucleotide sequence: TGTGCCAGCAGCCCCCGAGGGGGTTCGGGGGGATATGATACGCAGTATTTT. Amino acids: CASSPRGGSGGYDTQYF.

The CDR3 nucleotides are TGCGCCAGCAGCTTGGATAGACAGACGAATTCACCCCTCCACTTT. Translating gives CASSLDRQTNSPLHF. The chain uses TRBV5-1 and TRBJ1-6; D is perhaps TRBD1 (5 bases). This CDR3 has 15 amino acids. V lost 0 bases and J lost 7, with 11 bases in between. CDR1 and CDR2 (germline): SGHRS, YFSETQ.

The rearrangement links TRBV3-1 (or the pseudogene TRBV3-2) to TRBJ2-5, with D perhaps TRBD2 (6 bases). CDR1 and CDR2 from the germline V gene are LGHDT and YNNKEL (reference sequence). V was cut by 0 bases and J by 7 bases, with 15 bases left in between. This CDR3 region has 15 residues. The CDR3 DNA follows: TGTGCCAGCAGCCAAGATTTGGTAGTCGGGGGGACCCAGTACTTC. Protein: CASSQDLVVGGTQYF.

This clone was detected once. This chain connects TRBV24-1 to TRBJ2-3, with 8 nucleotides matching TRBD1. V trimming: 6 bases; J trimming: 4 bases; junction bases outside the gene matches: 8. The germline V gene encodes CDR1 KGHDR and CDR2 SFDVKD. This CDR3 has 15 amino acids. Written as DNA, the CDR3 is TGTGCCACCAGTTACCCACAGGGGGGTTCAGATACGCAGTATTTT. Translating gives CATSYPQGGSDTQYF.

The J gene is TRBJ2-1, the V gene TRBV10-2, with D possibly being TRBD2 (6 bases). Trimming removed 2 bases from V and 2 bases from J, with 13 bases in between. The CDR3 spans 16 residues. Germline V CDR1 and CDR2: WSHSY, SAAADI. The CDR3 sequence: CASSEPAGITYNEQFF. The CDR3 region has the DNA TGCGCCAGCAGTGAGCCAGCGGGCATAACCTACAATGAGCAGTTCTTC.

The chain links TRBV4-1 to TRBJ2-7; D perhaps matches TRBD1 (5 bases). Germline lookup yields CDR1 MGHRA and CDR2 YSYEKL. V lost 3 bases and J 1 base, leaving 22 bases between the germline ends. The CDR3 is 18 amino acids. In DNA, the CDR3 is TGCGCCAGCAGCCAGGGCAGGGCGGTTGTTAAGTATTCCTACGAGCAGTACTTC. This gives the protein CASSQGRAVVKYSYEQYF.

The V and J genes are TRBV28 and TRBJ1-2, with D perhaps TRBD1 (5 bases). V was trimmed by 3 bases and J by 5 bases, leaving 22 bases between them. Germline CDR1 is MDHEN and CDR2 is SYDVKM. The CDR3 has 17 amino acids. CDR3 region: CASSFEQGEYVRYGYTF. Here the CDR3 DNA reads TGTGCCAGCAGTTTCGAGCAGGGCGAATACGTAAGATATGGCTACACCTTC.

The genes are TRBV3-1 (or the pseudogene TRBV3-2) and TRBJ1-4; D gene uncertain. The length of the CDR3 is 14 residues. Looked up from germline, CDR1 is LGHDT and CDR2 is YNNKEL (reference sequence). The germline V and J ends were trimmed by 4 bases and 8 bases, with 14 bases remaining between them. DNA of the CDR3: TGTGCCAGCAGCCCTGGTGGGAGGCCCGAAAAACTGTTTTTT. Its protein product is CASSPGGRPEKLFF.

V is TRBV3-1 (or the pseudogene TRBV3-2) and J is TRBJ1-4, with 8 positions matching TRBD1. V shed 0 bases and J 4 bases; nucleotides not matched to a gene: 1. In germline, CDR1 is LGHDT, CDR2 YNNKEL (reference sequence). This CDR3 contains 15 residues. The CDR3 spells CASSQDDRGNEKLFF. For the CDR3, the DNA is TGTGCCAGCAGCCAAGATGACAGGGGTAATGAAAAACTGTTTTTT.

This chain uses TRBV28 with TRBJ2-1; D perhaps matches TRBD2 (6 bases). The germline V gene has CDR1 MDHEN and CDR2 SYDVKM. This CDR3 is built from 14 residues. Deletions cut 5 bases from V and 0 bases from J, with 8 bases between. CDR3 loop: CASSGGSSYNEQFF. As DNA, the CDR3 is TGTGCCAGCAGTGGGGGGAGCTCCTACAATGAGCAGTTCTTC. Full variable domain (outside the CDR3, taken from reference TRBV28 and TRBJ2-1): DVKVTQSSRYLVKRTGEKVFLECVQDMDHENMFWYRQDPGLGLRLIYFSYDVKMKEKGDIPEGYSVSREKKERFSLILESASTNQTSMYLCASSGGSSYNEQFFGPGTRLTVL.

This clone is a singleton in its sample. This chain links TRBV27 with TRBJ2-7; no firm D call. The germline CDR1 and CDR2 sequences are MNHEY and SMNVEV (reference sequence). The length of the CDR3 is 13 residues. V gave up 4 bases and J gave up 6 bases, with 13 bases separating them. As DNA, the CDR3 is TGTGCCAGCAGTTCAATCCCGGGTCTCGAGCAGTACTTC. Translating it yields CASSSIPGLEQYF.

Only one count was recorded for this clone. The rearrangement uses TRBV3-1 (or the pseudogene TRBV3-2) and TRBJ1-1; TRBD1 is a possible D gene (6 bases). This CDR3 is 11 amino acids long. From germline, CDR1 is LGHDT and CDR2 YNNKEL (reference sequence). The ends were cut back, 6 bases at V and 7 bases at J, with 9 bases in the middle. Here the CDR3 reads CASRQGIEAFF. For the CDR3, the DNA is TGTGCCAGCAGGCAGGGGATTGAAGCTTTCTTT.

This chain connects TRBV4-3 to TRBJ2-2, with 10 bases matching TRBD2. Germline CDR1 and CDR2: LGHNA and YSLEER. This CDR3 comprises 14 residues. V dropped 4 bases and J dropped 6; count of bases not matched to a gene: 2. CDR3 in amino acids: CASSPGTSAGELFF. The CDR3 coding sequence is TGCGCCAGCAGCCCGGGGACTAGCGCCGGGGAGCTGTTTTTT.

The chain is built from TRBV9 and TRBJ1-2; D is uncertain. V was clipped by 5 bases and J by 0 bases, with 11 bases between them. Germline-derived CDR1 and CDR2 are SGDLS and YYNGEE. This CDR3 region has 14 residues. The CDR3 DNA sequence: TGTGCCAGCAGTCGGGGAGGGCCTAACTATGGCTACACCTTC. It yields the protein CASSRGGPNYGYTF.

The chain recombines TRBV30 with TRBJ1-1; 8 bases map to TRBD1. Germline V lookup: CDR1 GTSNPN, CDR2 SVGIG (reference sequence). The CDR3 runs 17 residues. Trimming cost V 0 bases and J 3 bases; bases outside gene matches: 12. CDR3 in DNA: TGTGCCTGGAGTGTAAAGGGGTATCGGACAGGGTACACTGAAGCTTTCTTT. Amino acid sequence: CAWSVKGYRTGYTEAFF.

A single count supports this clone. V gene TRBV14 combines with J gene TRBJ2-1; 10 bases map to TRBD1. The CDR3 has 17 residues. Germline V CDR1 and CDR2: SGHDN, FVKESK. Trimming took 1 base from V and 8 from J; bases not matched to a gene: 11. CDR3 amino acids: CASSQGPPGTGVDEQFF. The DNA for the CDR3 is TGTGCCAGCAGCCAAGGGCCTCCCGGGACAGGGGTTGATGAGCAGTTCTTC.